This T cell receptor (beta chain) was captured by sequencing in a study of human T cells and chemical hapten exposure. Study-wide findings and caveats: TCRs exceeding 1 in 1000 frequency stayed unchanged with DPC sensitization.

TCRdb itself ran the RACE reads through MiXCR, one entry per CDR3 protein. The repertoire holds 84,000 or so distinct CDR3 sequences, with around 9.6% as singletons. In its sample, this clonotype was seen many times. Its antigen remains unknown. The V end lost 6 bases, the J end lost 2 bases, and 17 bases lay between the germline ends. CDR1 and CDR2 (germline): SQVTM, ANQGSEA. The CDR3 spans 15 residues. Specified time point: patch test 2, 6 weeks after DPC sensitization. The treatment is: therapeutic diphenylcyclopropenone sensitization with weekly scalp DPC. The starting material was whole blood, obtained in connection with sensitization to the hapten diphenylcyclopropenone (DPC). The origin of this receptor is a woman aged 25 to 39 with alopecia areata. Some clones in this sample may be carry-over from other donors' samples. The chain links TRBV29-1 to TRBJ2-1; D is possibly TRBD1 (6 bases). CDR3 sequence reads: CSVKGGSFPYNEQFF. The CDR3 DNA sequence: TGCAGCGTCAAAGGGGGTAGTTTCCCCTACAATGAGCAGTTCTTC.